A single sample is the source of the 31 T cell receptor beta chains below, sequenced in a study of identical twins. TCRdb re-derived calls from the 5' RACE reads in MiXCR, one entry per CDR3 protein. The table has 450,000 to 500,000 distinct CDR3 sequences, roughly an eighth seen once. A further study also used this sample, focusing on yellow fever vaccine responses in identical twins.

The sample consisted of CD4+ T cells sorted from blood. All receptors derive from a young woman in good health.

The chain is built from TRBV4-2 and TRBJ2-7; the match to TRBD1 covers 10 bases. J was trimmed by 3 bases and V by 4 bases; bases with no gene match: 18. This CDR3 is built from 19 residues. The germline V gene has CDR1 LGHNA and CDR2 YNFKEQ. The CDR3 protein is CASSPSRLRQGASDYEQYF. The CDR3 DNA sequence: TGTGCCAGCAGCCCCTCCCGCCTTAGACAGGGGGCATCAGACTACGAGCAGTACTTC.

The gene calls are TRBV28 and TRBJ2-3; D unclear. Between the trimmed V and J ends, which lost 3 bases and 3 bases, there was a span of 7 bases. Germline V gene lookup returns CDR1 MDHEN and CDR2 SYDVKM. The CDR3 totals 13 residues. The CDR3 reads CASSFFITDTQYF. The CDR3 bases are TGTGCCAGCAGTTTTTTTATTACAGATACGCAGTATTTT.

This clonotype was counted only a few times. V is TRBV7-3 and J is TRBJ2-1; 8 positions match TRBD1. The CDR3 extends over 13 amino acids. Germline-derived CDR1 and CDR2 are SGHTA and FQGTGA. J gave up 5 bases and V 8 bases, and 5 bases lay outside the gene matches. CDR3 bases: TGTGCCAGCGGGACAGGAGTTAACAATGAGCAGTTCTTC. This codes for CASGTGVNNEQFF.

This clonotype appeared a few times. V is TRBV7-6 and J is TRBJ2-3, with 14 positions matching TRBD2. Losses at the gene ends were 1 base for V and 3 bases for J; bases not matched to a gene: 12. CDR1 is SGHVS and CDR2 is FNYEAQ in the germline V gene. The CDR3 spans 20 residues. CDR3 coding DNA: TGTGCCAGCAGCTTAGAGCCTCCCCCGACTAGCGGGAGGGCAACAGATACGCAGTATTTT. Translating gives CASSLEPPPTSGRATDTQYF.

CDR3 DNA: TGTGCCAGCAGCTCTAGCAAAGTAATAAGCTCTGGGGCCAACGTCCTGACTTTC. Translated, it gives CASSSSKVISSGANVLTF. The chain carries TRBV11-1 and TRBJ2-6; a possible D gene is TRBD2 (5 bases). CDR1 SGHAT and CDR2 FQDESV come from the germline V gene (reference sequence). This CDR3 comprises 18 residues. Trimming shortened V by 4 bases and J by 0 bases, and 16 bases separated the two germline ends.

The chain is built from TRBV9 and TRBJ2-3; 8 positions match TRBD1. The germline V gene has CDR1 SGDLS and CDR2 YYNGEE. The CDR3 runs to 14 residues. Unmatched junction bases numbered 2, after V lost 0 bases and J lost 5 bases. The CDR3 DNA reads as TGTGCCAGCAGCGTAGCAGGGGGCGGAGATACGCAGTATTTT. This gives the protein CASSVAGGGDTQYF.

CDR3 in DNA: TGTGCCAGCAGTGAGGACCGACGGCATTACGAGCAGTACTTC. Amino acids: CASSEDRRHYEQYF. V usage is TRBV2 and J usage is TRBJ2-7; D is unresolved. V shed 3 bases and J shed 4 bases, with 13 bases lying between them. The CDR3 contains 14 residues. Germline-derived CDR1 and CDR2 are SNHLY and FYNNEI.

The gene calls are TRBV6-2 or TRBV6-3 and TRBJ1-1, with D maybe TRBD1 (6 bases). Germline V gives CDR1 MNHEY, CDR2 SVGEGT. This CDR3 comprises 13 residues. V dropped 4 bases and J dropped 7 bases, with 13 bases sitting between them. CDR3 sequence reads: CASSSLRGGEAFF. The CDR3 coding sequence is TGTGCCAGCAGTTCCCTCAGGGGTGGTGAAGCTTTCTTT.

CDR3 sequence (DNA): TGTGCCAGCTCACCAGCGCAGCTTGAGTACAATGAGCAGTTCTTC. It is translated as CASSPAQLEYNEQFF. The rearrangement joins TRBV18 to TRBJ2-1, with D hard to call. The CDR3 totals 15 residues. The V gene lost 2 bases and the J gene lost 4 bases, with 12 bases spanning the gap. The germline V gene has CDR1 KGHSH and CDR2 LQKENI.

This CDR3 reads CASAPGGTGELFF. The DNA of the CDR3 is TGTGCTAGTGCCCCAGGGGGCACCGGGGAGCTGTTTTTT. The genes are TRBV12-5 and TRBJ2-2; 7 nucleotides agree with TRBD1. Germline V lookup: CDR1 LGHNT, CDR2 FRNRAP. The CDR3 is 13 residues long. Trimming took 7 bases from V and 4 from J; bases not matched to a gene: 3. Complete variable domain (other parts from reference TRBV12-5 and TRBJ2-2): DARVTQTPRHKVTEMGQEVTMRCQPILGHNTVFWYRQTMMQGLELLAYFRNRAPLDDSGMPKDRFSAEMPDATLATLKIQPSEPRDSAVYFCASAPGGTGELFFGEGSRLTVL.

The chain is built from TRBV7-9 and TRBJ1-5, with 8 positions matching TRBD1. The CDR3 spans 14 residues. V lost 1 base, J lost 6 bases, and 2 bases stayed unmatched. Per germline, CDR1 SEHNR and CDR2 FQNEAQ (reference sequence). CDR3 sequence: CASSLGTGTQPQHF. The DNA for the CDR3 is TGTGCCAGCAGCTTAGGGACAGGGACTCAGCCCCAGCATTTT.

The chain recombines TRBV5-8 with TRBJ2-1; 9 bases align to TRBD2. Germline CDR1 SGHTS, CDR2 YDEGEE. CDR3 length: 15 amino acids. With 7 bases clipped from V and 12 bases from J, the junction kept 17 bases outside the gene matches. The CDR3 sequence is CASLKASGMTEGQFF. CDR3 nucleotide sequence: TGTGCCAGCCTCAAGGCTAGCGGGATGACGGAGGGGCAGTTCTTC.

This clonotype has a count of ten or more. V and J are TRBV15 and TRBJ2-7; D remains ambiguous. Trimming stripped 3 bases from V and 0 bases from J, with 9 bases between. There are 14 residues in the CDR3. The germline gives CDR1 LNHNV, CDR2 YYDKDF (reference sequence). The CDR3 is CATSSLRYSYEQYF. DNA of the CDR3: TGTGCCACCAGCAGTCTCAGGTACTCCTACGAGCAGTACTTC.

This clonotype appeared many times. The gene calls are TRBV20-1 and TRBJ2-5; TRBD2 agrees at 11 bases. The germline gives CDR1 DFQATT, CDR2 SNEGSKA (reference sequence). The CDR3 totals 15 residues. V shed 2 bases, J shed 3 bases, and the junction held 5 bases outside the gene matches. In DNA form, the CDR3 reads TGCAGTGCTAGACCTAGCGGGAGGCTTGAAGAGACCCAGTACTTC. Amino acids: CSARPSGRLEETQYF.

This clonotype was seen a few times. This chain connects TRBV4-2 to TRBJ2-6, with 12 positions matching TRBD1. The germline CDR1 and CDR2 sequences are LGHNA and YNFKEQ. This CDR3 region has 19 residues. Trimming at V came to 3 bases and at J to 4 bases, leaving 10 bases not matched to a gene. Here the CDR3 DNA reads TGTGCCAGCAGCCACGGTGGGACAGGGGGCCCGGGGGGGGCCAACGTCCTGACTTTC. It translates to CASSHGGTGGPGGANVLTF.

At least ten counts were recorded for this clonotype. The chain links TRBV5-1 to TRBJ1-4; D unresolved. With 4 bases removed from V and 1 base from J, the gap between germline ends came to 8 bases. This CDR3 is built from 14 residues. CDR1 SGHRS and CDR2 YFSETQ come from the germline V gene. This CDR3 is CASSEGITNEKLFF. The CDR3 region has the DNA TGCGCCAGCAGCGAGGGTATAACTAATGAAAAACTGTTTTTT. The full variable domain, rest sourced from reference TRBV5-1 and TRBJ1-4, is KAGVTQTPRYLIKTRGQQVTLSCSPISGHRSVSWYQQTPGQGLQFLFEYFSETQRNKGNFPGRFSGRQFSNSRSEMNVSTLELGDSALYLCASSEGITNEKLFFGSGTQLSVL.

This clonotype was counted between two and nine times. The J gene is TRBJ2-5, the V gene TRBV20-1, with TRBD2 identical over 8 bases. The CDR3 has 15 residues. Germline V gives CDR1 DFQATT, CDR2 SNEGSKA (reference sequence). V was clipped by 4 bases and J by 5 bases; unmatched bases: 12. For the CDR3, the DNA is TGCAGTGCTAAACACGGACTAGCCCACGGGGAGACCCAGTACTTC. It yields the protein CSAKHGLAHGETQYF.

Written as DNA, the CDR3 is TGTGCCAGCAGCTTAATACCTAGCGGGGGGCGTGAGACCCAGTACTTC. It yields the protein CASSLIPSGGRETQYF. The J gene is TRBJ2-5, the V gene TRBV7-3; 11 nucleotides line up with TRBD2. Germline CDR1 is SGHTA and CDR2 is FQGTGA. J lost 5 bases, V lost 1 base, and 6 bases had no gene match. There are 16 residues in the CDR3.

This chain uses TRBV28 with TRBJ2-5; 8 bases fit TRBD2. Germline CDR1 and CDR2: MDHEN and SYDVKM. After removal of 6 bases from V and 2 bases from J, the junction contained 5 bases not matched to a gene. The CDR3 length is 14 residues. CDR3 DNA: TGTGCCAGCAGAGGGAGCGGGGGACAAGAGACCCAGTACTTC. As protein: CASRGSGGQETQYF.

The genes are TRBV14 and TRBJ2-2, with a weak D call TRBD2 (6 bases). Germline V gene sequence: CDR1 SGHDN, CDR2 FVKESK. V was shortened by 0 bases and J by 6 bases, with 17 bases between the two germline ends. The CDR3 sequence is 17 residues long. The CDR3: CASSQELSAGYAGELFF. DNA of the CDR3: TGTGCCAGCAGCCAAGAGTTGTCTGCGGGGTACGCCGGGGAGCTGTTTTTT. Filled out from reference TRBV14 and TRBJ2-2, the complete variable domain reads EAGVTQFPSHSVIEKGQTVTLRCDPISGHDNLYWYRRVMGKEIKFLLHFVKESKQDESGMPNNRFLAERTGGTYSTLKVQPAELEDSGVYFCASSQELSAGYAGELFFGEGSRLTVL.

The CDR3 sequence is CASTRTSGYNEQFF. CDR3 nucleotide sequence: TGCGCCAGCACCCGGACTAGCGGGTACAATGAGCAGTTCTTC. The chain combines TRBV5-1 with TRBJ2-1; the match to TRBD2 covers 11 bases. CDR1 and CDR2 (germline): SGHRS, YFSETQ. V lost 6 bases to trimming and J lost 4 bases; unmatched junction nucleotides: 3. This CDR3 is 14 amino acids long.

V is TRBV5-6 and J is TRBJ2-7; 11 bases fit TRBD2. The germline V gene encodes CDR1 SGHDT and CDR2 YYEEEE. V lost 0 bases to trimming and J lost 6 bases; unmatched junction nucleotides: 17. The CDR3 length is 19 residues. This CDR3 reads CASSLELSVLAGASVEQYF. DNA of the CDR3: TGTGCCAGCAGCTTGGAATTGTCAGTACTAGCGGGAGCAAGTGTCGAGCAGTACTTC.

A few counts support this clonotype. The rearrangement joins TRBV13 to TRBJ2-3; D call uncertain. Germline CDR1 and CDR2: PRHDT and FYEKMQ (reference sequence). The CDR3 extends over 13 amino acids. Trimming pared 5 bases from V and 1 base from J, leaving 7 bases between. CDR3 bases: TGTGCCAGCAGCAGCGTCCGCACAGATACGCAGTATTTT. Its translation is CASSSVRTDTQYF. The entire variable domain, with the rest obtained from reference TRBV13 and TRBJ2-3, is as follows: AAGVIQSPRHLIKEKRETATLKCYPIPRHDTVYWYQQGPGQDPQFLISFYEKMQSDKGSIPDRFSAQQFSDYHSELNMSSLELGDSALYFCASSSVRTDTQYFGPGTRLTVL.

J is TRBJ2-1 and V is TRBV30, with TRBD1 matching over 10 bases. CDR1 is GTSNPN, CDR2 SVGIG, per germline (reference sequence). J lost 5 bases, V lost 7 bases, and 11 bases had no gene match. CDR3 length: 15 residues. For the CDR3, the DNA is TGTGCCTCGTTTGTTTTGGGACAGGGGAACAATGAGCAGTTCTTC. It translates to CASFVLGQGNNEQFF. Full variable domain (remainder filled in from reference TRBV30 and TRBJ2-1): SQTIHQWPATLVQPVGSPLSLECTVEGTSNPNLYWYRQAAGRGLQLLFYSVGIGQISSEVPQNLSASRPQDRQFILSSKKLLLSDSGFYLCASFVLGQGNNEQFFGPGTRLTVL.

This clonotype turned up a few times. This chain uses TRBV29-1 with TRBJ2-3; D call uncertain. Germline lookup yields CDR1 SQVTM and CDR2 ANQGSEA. Between the trimmed V and J ends, which lost 4 bases and 2 bases, there was a span of 10 bases. The CDR3 totals 13 residues. CDR3 amino acids: CSVGKDPTDTQYF. CDR3 coding DNA: TGCAGCGTTGGGAAGGATCCCACAGATACGCAGTATTTT.

This clonotype was seen only a few times. This rearrangement joins TRBV9 to TRBJ2-5, with D maybe TRBD1 (8 bases). In germline, CDR1 is SGDLS, CDR2 YYNGEE. CDR3 length: 14 amino acids. V lost 3 bases and J 5 bases, leaving 14 bases between the germline ends. DNA of the CDR3: TGTGCCAGCAGCGACAACAGGGGGGGCGAGACCCAGTACTTC. Translating gives CASSDNRGGETQYF.

This clonotype was counted only a few times. The chain links TRBV3-1 to TRBJ2-3; possibly TRBD1 or TRBD2 for D (6 bases each). The CDR3 runs 18 residues. CDR1 is LGHDT, CDR2 YNNKEL, per germline (reference sequence). V shed 0 bases and J shed 2 bases, with 18 bases lying between them. CDR3 protein: CASSQDRGTKEVTDTQYF. CDR3 bases: TGTGCCAGCAGCCAAGATCGGGGGACAAAAGAGGTCACAGATACGCAGTATTTT.

This clonotype turned up a few times. The V call is TRBV12-3 or TRBV12-4, the J call TRBJ2-1; 7 positions agree with TRBD1. The J segment lost 8 bases and the V segment lost 7 bases, leaving 8 bases of the junction unmatched. The length of the CDR3 is 13 residues. CDR3 region: CASTRGGWDEQFF. The CDR3 region has the DNA TGTGCCAGCACAAGAGGGGGCTGGGATGAGCAGTTCTTC.

In its sample, this clonotype was seen a few times. V gene TRBV28 combines with J gene TRBJ2-7, with TRBD1 matching over 11 bases. This CDR3 is 16 amino acids long. The J segment lost 4 bases and the V segment lost 6 bases, leaving 11 bases of the junction unmatched. CDR1 MDHEN and CDR2 SYDVKM come from the germline V gene. The CDR3, as DNA: TGTGCCAGCAGGGATTCCCCTGGACAGGGGGCTTACGAGCAGTACTTC. Encoded protein: CASRDSPGQGAYEQYF. Complete variable domain (other parts from reference TRBV28 and TRBJ2-7): DVKVTQSSRYLVKRTGEKVFLECVQDMDHENMFWYRQDPGLGLRLIYFSYDVKMKEKGDIPEGYSVSREKKERFSLILESASTNQTSMYLCASRDSPGQGAYEQYFGPGTRLTVT.

This clonotype appeared a few times. The rearrangement links TRBV20-1 to TRBJ2-1, with 7 nucleotides matching TRBD2. CDR3 length: 16 residues. Germline-derived CDR1 and CDR2 are DFQATT and SNEGSKA (reference sequence). V lost 2 bases and J lost 8; bases outside the gene matches: 15. DNA of the CDR3: TGCAGTGCTAGATGGTGGGAGGGAGGGCCTCGGGATGAGCAGTTCTTC. This encodes CSARWWEGGPRDEQFF.

This clonotype was detected ten times or more. A junction boundary mismatches the germline segment, possibly from a read error. The rearrangement links TRBV4-2 to TRBJ2-7; 9 bases align to TRBD1. This CDR3 contains 15 residues. CDR1 and CDR2 from the germline V gene are LGHNA and YNFKEQ. The CDR3 reads CASSRRGQGSHEQYF. Written as DNA, the CDR3 is TGTGCCAGCAGTCGGAGGGGACAGGGCTCCCACGAGCAGTACTTC.